This entry lists 19 T cell receptor beta chains sequenced from one sample in a study of T cells in Graves' hyperthyroidism and ophthalmopathy (dated by TCRdb to between 2018 and 2021). Libraries came from multiplex PCR. Sequencing was performed on an Illumina HiSeq 2000. The TCR beta CDR3 regions were amplified from the RNA transcripts. A first-round RT-PCR of the TCR CDR3 used the HTBI primer set with the Qiagen OneStep RT-PCR kit. The public reads were reanalyzed by TCRdb: fastp trimming at Q25, MiXCR alignment, in-frame beta chains only. Each CDR3 protein appears once, grouped with its most common genes and DNA. Recorded for this sample are around 580,000 distinct CDR3 sequences; 16% of them occurred a single time. The top ten clones comprise about 17% of the sample. The specimen was blood. All receptors derive from a woman under 30 with Graves' hyperthyroidism.

As for this clonotype: A read error may be the cause here, since a much bigger clone is one base away. This chain connects TRBV20-1 to TRBJ1-6; 9 nucleotides agree with TRBD1. This CDR3 is built from 16 residues. Germline lookup yields CDR1 DFQATT and CDR2 SNEGSKA (reference sequence). The CDR3 region has the DNA TGCGGTGCTAGGGGGACAGGGTGGAGTTATAATTCACCCCTCCACTTT. This encodes CGARGTGWSYNSPLHF.

The rearrangement uses TRBV20-1 and TRBJ2-4; D remains unclear. This CDR3 spans 15 amino acids. V shed 6 bases and J shed 1 base, with 16 bases lying between them. Per the germline V gene, CDR1 is DFQATT and CDR2 is SNEGSKA (reference sequence). CDR3 protein: CSAASWALAKNIQYF. The CDR3 DNA follows: TGCAGTGCGGCATCATGGGCCCTGGCCAAAAACATTCAGTACTTC.

This clonotype was picked up many times. The J gene is TRBJ2-3, the V gene TRBV2; D remains unclear. The CDR3 sequence is 13 residues long. With 4 bases removed from V and 5 bases from J, the gap between germline ends came to 10 bases. Germline CDR1 SNHLY, CDR2 FYNNEI. The DNA for the CDR3 is TGTGCCAGCAGTGTCCCCGGGCGAGATACGCAGTATTTT. It encodes CASSVPGRDTQYF.

This clonotype was detected a few times. The chain's CDR3 is CASSPERWGAKSNTEAFF. The CDR3, as DNA: TGTGCCAGCTCACCAGAAAGGTGGGGGGCGAAGTCGAACACTGAAGCTTTCTTT. The chain carries TRBV6-1 and TRBJ1-1; weak D call: TRBD1 (6 bases). Trimming stripped 8 bases from V and 1 base from J, with 26 bases between. CDR1 MNHNS and CDR2 SASEGT come from the germline V gene. The CDR3 runs to 18 residues.

The gene calls are TRBV5-1 and TRBJ1-3; D is uncertain. This CDR3 region has 15 residues. Germline assignment: CDR1 SGHRS and CDR2 YFSETQ. Trimming stripped 0 bases from V and 3 bases from J, with 10 bases between. The CDR3 DNA sequence: TGCGCCAGCAGCTTGGATCCATCCGTTGGAAACACCATATATTTT. Its translation is CASSLDPSVGNTIYF.

This sequence joins TRBV5-8 and TRBJ2-7; TRBD1 matches 9 bases. Germline CDR1 reads SGHTS; CDR2 reads YDEGEE. CDR3 size: 16 residues. The V gene end was trimmed by 0 bases and the J gene end by 7 bases; junction bases not matched to a gene: 11. In DNA form, the CDR3 reads TGTGCCAGCAGCTTGGCTCTGGGACAGGGACGCACTGAGCAGTACTTC. Encoded protein: CASSLALGQGRTEQYF.

This clonotype has at least ten counts. The J gene is TRBJ1-2, the V gene TRBV10-3, with no clear D. V gave up 6 bases and J gave up 4 bases, with 12 bases separating them. Germline V gene sequence: CDR1 ENHRY, CDR2 SYGVKD. This CDR3 contains 13 residues. The CDR3, as DNA: TGTGCCATCAGAGGGAGCGAGGTCTATGGCTACACCTTC. As protein: CAIRGSEVYGYTF.

This clonotype was detected only a few times. The chain couples TRBV6-1 to TRBJ2-1; D remains unclear. With 6 bases removed from V and 5 bases from J, the gap between germline ends came to 11 bases. The CDR3 extends over 13 amino acids. The germline V gene has CDR1 MNHNS and CDR2 SASEGT. For the CDR3, the DNA is TGTGCCAGCAGGCCGGGTCCAGACAATGAGCAGTTCTTC. Translating it yields CASRPGPDNEQFF.

This clonotype was found many times. The V and J genes are TRBV27 and TRBJ2-5, with 13 bases identical to TRBD2. The CDR3 is 17 amino acids. Per germline, CDR1 MNHEY and CDR2 SMNVEV (reference sequence). J was trimmed by 5 bases and V by 3 bases; bases with no gene match: 9. The CDR3 is CASSFFGTSGNEETQYF. In DNA form, the CDR3 reads TGTGCCAGCAGTTTCTTTGGGACTAGCGGGAACGAGGAGACCCAGTACTTC.

At least ten counts were recorded for this clonotype. The chain employs TRBV7-2 and TRBJ2-2, with 7 bases matching TRBD1. This CDR3 spans 15 amino acids. With V trimmed by 5 bases and J by 3 bases, 6 bases remained unmatched. From germline, CDR1 is SGHTA and CDR2 FQGNSA. The CDR3 sequence: CASSRDRVDTGELFF. DNA for the CDR3: TGTGCCAGCAGCCGCGACAGGGTGGACACCGGGGAGCTGTTTTTT.

This chain uses TRBV2 with TRBJ1-5; D is possibly TRBD1 (5 bases). Looked up from germline, CDR1 is SNHLY and CDR2 is FYNNEI. The germline V and J ends were trimmed by 0 bases and 0 bases, with 9 bases remaining between them. The CDR3 covers 16 residues. The CDR3 region has the DNA TGTGCCAGCAGTGAAGCTACGGGGACTAGCAATCAGCCCCAGCATTTT. Its translation is CASSEATGTSNQPQHF.

Regarding this clonotype: Germline and junction disagree at one end, which may indicate a read error. The chain links TRBV5-4 to TRBJ2-2; possibly TRBD2 for D (5 bases). The V gene's germline CDR1 is SGHNT and CDR2 YYREEE (reference sequence). This CDR3 comprises 19 residues. CDR3 bases: TGTGCCAGCAGGCGTGTTGGACGAAATATCCCTGCGAACACCGGGGAGCTATTTTTT. Encoded protein: CASRRVGRNIPANTGELFF.

This clonotype was seen ten or more times. This chain uses TRBV12-3 or TRBV12-4 with TRBJ1-1; D is uncertain. The CDR3 contains 12 residues. The V end lost 5 bases, the J end lost 6 bases, and 10 bases lay between the germline ends. The CDR3 nucleotides read TGTGCCAGCAGTCCGAGGTCCCCTGAAGCTTTCTTT. Its translation is CASSPRSPEAFF.

This chain connects TRBV2 to TRBJ2-7; 12 nucleotides align to TRBD2. The CDR3 runs to 16 residues. V lost 4 bases to trimming and J lost 2 bases; unmatched junction nucleotides: 6. Per germline, CDR1 SNHLY and CDR2 FYNNEI. The CDR3 DNA sequence: TGTGCCAGCAGTGTGACTAGCGGGAGCAGCGCCTACGAGCAGTACTTC. Translation gives CASSVTSGSSAYEQYF.

This clonotype was observed a handful of times. The V and J genes are TRBV13 and TRBJ1-1; a possible D gene is TRBD1 (6 bases). V dropped 5 bases and J dropped 8 bases, with 12 bases sitting between them. Per the germline V gene, CDR1 is PRHDT and CDR2 is FYEKMQ (reference sequence). This CDR3 comprises 12 residues. CDR3: CASSGGTREAFF. The CDR3 DNA reads as TGTGCCAGCAGCGGGGGCACCCGGGAAGCTTTCTTT.

The J gene is TRBJ2-3, the V gene TRBV4-2; TRBD1 matches at 9 bases. The CDR3 runs 16 residues. J gave up 5 bases and V 0 bases, and 6 bases lay outside the gene matches. Germline-derived CDR1 and CDR2 are LGHNA and YNFKEQ. In DNA, the CDR3 is TGTGCCAGCAGCCAAGATCTGGGACAGGGAGGAGATACGCAGTATTTT. Its translation: CASSQDLGQGGDTQYF.

This clonotype appeared a few times. The genes are TRBV5-1 and TRBJ1-1; tentative D call: TRBD1 (6 bases). Germline CDR1 and CDR2: SGHRS and YFSETQ. The CDR3 contains 15 residues. Deletions cut 2 bases from V and 2 bases from J, with 13 bases between. CDR3 amino acids: CASSLRGEVNTEAFF. In DNA form, the CDR3 reads TGCGCCAGCAGCTTAAGGGGGGAAGTCAACACTGAAGCTTTCTTT.

This clonotype was seen a few times. V usage is TRBV5-1 and J usage is TRBJ2-1, with 10 bases identical to TRBD2. Germline V gene data show CDR1 as SGHRS and CDR2 as YFSETQ. With V trimmed by 4 bases and J by 2 bases, 6 bases remained unmatched. The CDR3 runs 16 residues. The DNA of the CDR3 is TGCGCCAGCAGCAGGGGGGGACTAGCGACCTACAATGAGCAGTTCTTC. Its protein is CASSRGGLATYNEQFF.

The rearrangement joins TRBV24-1 to TRBJ2-2, with unresolved D. CDR1 is KGHDR, CDR2 SFDVKD, per germline. Trimming took off 4 bases at V and 1 base at J, with 12 bases between the two ends. The CDR3 runs to 16 residues. CDR3 residues: CATSDPRHGNTGELFF. The CDR3 bases are TGTGCCACCAGTGACCCGCGACACGGGAACACCGGGGAGCTGTTTTTT.